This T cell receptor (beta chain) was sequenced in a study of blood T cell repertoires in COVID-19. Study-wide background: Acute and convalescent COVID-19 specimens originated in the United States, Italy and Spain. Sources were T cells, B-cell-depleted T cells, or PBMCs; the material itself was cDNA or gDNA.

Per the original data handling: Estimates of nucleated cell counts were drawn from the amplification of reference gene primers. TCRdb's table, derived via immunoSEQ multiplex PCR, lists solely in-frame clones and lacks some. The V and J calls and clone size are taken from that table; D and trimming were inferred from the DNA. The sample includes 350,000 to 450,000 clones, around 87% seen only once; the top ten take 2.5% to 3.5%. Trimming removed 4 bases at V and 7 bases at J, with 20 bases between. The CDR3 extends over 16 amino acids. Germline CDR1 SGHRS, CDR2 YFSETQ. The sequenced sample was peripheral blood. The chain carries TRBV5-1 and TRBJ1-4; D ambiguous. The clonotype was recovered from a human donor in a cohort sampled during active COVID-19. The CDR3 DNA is TGCGCCAGCAGCCCGGGAAGTCGAACGGCGGCTGAAAAACTGTTTTTT. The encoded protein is CASSPGSRTAAEKLFF. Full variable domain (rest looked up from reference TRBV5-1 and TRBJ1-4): KAGVTQTPRYLIKTRGQQVTLSCSPISGHRSVSWYQQTPGQGLQFLFEYFSETQRNKGNFPGRFSGRQFSNSRSEMNVSTLELGDSALYLCASSPGSRTAAEKLFFGSGTQLSVL.